This T cell receptor beta chain was sequenced in a study of shared clonotypes between healthy human individuals. Looking at the study overall: The cohort comprised a couple of women and a few men. Their ages spanned 18 to 49 years.

The CDR3 runs to 15 residues. Germline values: CDR1 MGHRA, CDR2 YSYEKL. The J segment lost 5 bases and the V segment lost 1 base, leaving 4 bases of the junction unmatched. Sequenced by immunoSEQ multiplex PCR; TCRdb stores in-frame clones only, minus some. The sample records around 1.4 million clones, 97% to 99% being singletons. The receptor comes from a young man in good health. The chain joins TRBV4-1 to TRBJ2-1, with TRBD2 matching 8 bases. The sample comprised naive CD4+ T cells sorted from blood. Subset described: CD45RA+ positively selected. The chain's CDR3 is CASSQGLALDNEQFF. Written as DNA, the CDR3 is TGCGCCAGCAGCCAAGGACTAGCGCTGGACAATGAGCAGTTCTTC.